Shown below are 16 T cell receptor beta chains from a single sample sequenced in a study of cytomegalovirus exposure and HLA in healthy donors. Primers: 60 Vbeta forward and 13 Jbeta reverse. Profiled with immunoSEQ multiplex PCR; TCRdb holds only in-frame clones, not every one. The sample has some 130,000 clones, around 77% seen once. Material: PBMCs. All receptors derive from a man between 25 and 39 years old in good health.

The rearrangement uses TRBV18 and TRBJ2-1; 16 bases align to TRBD2. The CDR3 runs to 19 residues. V gave up 3 bases and J gave up 4 bases; unmatched junction bases: 9. The V gene's germline CDR1 is KGHSH and CDR2 LQKENI. The CDR3 is CASSPRLPGLAGGYNEQFF. CDR3 nucleotide sequence: TGTGCCAGCTCACCGCGGCTCCCGGGACTAGCGGGAGGGTACAATGAGCAGTTCTTC. The full variable domain, in which reference TRBV18 and TRBJ2-1 provide the parts outside the CDR3, is NAGVMQNPRHLVRRRGQEARLRCSPMKGHSHVYWYRQLPEEGLKFMVYLQKENIIDESGMPKERFSAEFPKEGPSILRIQQVVRGDSAAYFCASSPRLPGLAGGYNEQFFGPGTRLTVL.

The rearrangement links TRBV28 to TRBJ2-3; 10 nucleotides align to TRBD1. V trimming: 6 bases; J trimming: 2 bases; junction bases outside the gene matches: 5. Germline loops: CDR1 MDHEN, CDR2 SYDVKM. The CDR3 has 15 residues. CDR3 DNA sequence: TGTGCCAGCAGCCCCGGGACAGGGGTCACAGATACGCAGTATTTT. As protein: CASSPGTGVTDTQYF.

The CDR3 region has the DNA TGTGCCAGTAGTATGCTAGCAGATACGCAGTATTTT. This codes for CASSMLADTQYF. The chain couples TRBV19 to TRBJ2-3; the D is unclear. The V and J ends lost 3 bases and 4 bases respectively, with 5 bases between them. This CDR3 comprises 12 residues. CDR1 is LNHDA and CDR2 is SQIVND in the germline V gene (reference sequence).

This clone has only one observation. The rearrangement links TRBV9 to TRBJ2-1; D is possibly TRBD1 (6 bases). CDR3 length: 12 amino acids. V was pared by 3 bases and J by 7 bases, with 8 bases between. Germline CDR1 is SGDLS and CDR2 is YYNGEE. This chain's CDR3 is CASSGQGNEQFF. CDR3 DNA: TGTGCCAGCAGCGGGCAGGGGAATGAGCAGTTCTTC.

The V call is TRBV28, the J call TRBJ2-7; D is possibly TRBD1 (5 bases). The CDR3 spans 10 residues. The V and J ends lost 5 bases and 6 bases respectively, with 5 bases between them. Germline loops: CDR1 MDHEN, CDR2 SYDVKM. Here the CDR3 reads CASSQGEQYF. CDR3 DNA: TGTGCCAGCAGTCAGGGCGAGCAGTACTTC.

This clone has a handful of counts. The V gene is TRBV11-3, the J gene TRBJ2-6; 7 bases fit TRBD2. With V trimmed by 8 bases and J by 0 bases, 4 bases remained unmatched. The CDR3 is 15 residues long. Germline lookup yields CDR1 SGHNT and CDR2 YENEEA. The CDR3 loop is CASHRGDSGANVLTF. Written as DNA, the CDR3 is TGTGCCAGCCATCGGGGGGACTCTGGGGCCAACGTCCTGACTTTC.

The chain combines TRBV11-2 with TRBJ2-1; maybe TRBD2 (6 bases). Deletions cut 11 bases from V and 10 bases from J, with 21 bases between. Germline CDR1 SGHAT, CDR2 FQNNGV. CDR3 size: 13 residues. The chain's CDR3 is CASTSRERGEQFF. The CDR3 bases are TGTGCCTCGACTAGTCGGGAGAGGGGCGAGCAGTTCTTC.

The gene calls are TRBV10-3 and TRBJ2-3; no definite D call. Germline loops: CDR1 ENHRY, CDR2 SYGVKD. The CDR3 is 16 residues long. V lost 0 bases, J lost 8 bases, and 18 bases lay in between. CDR3 in DNA: TGTGCCATCAGTGAGTCGAACAGCAAACCATCCTTTACGCAGTATTTT. Amino acid sequence: CAISESNSKPSFTQYF.

This rearrangement joins TRBV19 to TRBJ2-3; 9 nucleotides match TRBD1. Germline values: CDR1 LNHDA, CDR2 SQIVND (reference sequence). The J segment lost 2 bases and the V segment lost 6 bases, leaving 6 bases of the junction unmatched. CDR3 length: 15 amino acids. In DNA form, the CDR3 reads TGTGCCAGTAGCGGGACAGGGTCCTACACAGATACGCAGTATTTT. Its protein is CASSGTGSYTDTQYF.

The chain combines TRBV6-5 with TRBJ2-7; 10 bases agree with TRBD2. Germline V gene lookup returns CDR1 MNHEY and CDR2 SVGAGI. The V segment lost 0 bases and the J segment 4 bases; nucleotides outside the gene matches: 3. The CDR3 has 15 residues. CDR3: CASSYSLLAGYEQYF. CDR3 bases: TGTGCCAGCAGTTACTCCCTACTAGCGGGGTACGAGCAGTACTTC.

The table lists this clone with a count of one. The V and J genes are TRBV5-1 and TRBJ2-5; D possibly corresponds to TRBD2 (6 bases). Germline V gene data show CDR1 as SGHRS and CDR2 as YFSETQ. This CDR3 region has 16 residues. Deletions cut 7 bases from V and 2 bases from J, with 21 bases between. The CDR3 DNA sequence: TGCGCCAGCCACGTGGGAGGTGGGACCCCGCAAGAGACCCAGTACTTC. The encoded protein is CASHVGGGTPQETQYF.

The chain joins TRBV7-9 to TRBJ1-1, with no clear D. Trimming removed 10 bases from V and 4 bases from J, with 10 bases in between. The CDR3 totals 11 residues. Germline lookup yields CDR1 SEHNR and CDR2 FQNEAQ (reference sequence). The CDR3 sequence is CATLVGTEAFF. The CDR3 coding sequence is TGTGCCACCCTGGTCGGCACTGAAGCTTTCTTT.

The V call is TRBV27, the J call TRBJ1-4, with D uncertain. The CDR3 is 15 amino acids. Germline V gives CDR1 MNHEY, CDR2 SMNVEV (reference sequence). V was trimmed by 5 bases and J by 0 bases, leaving 10 bases between them. CDR3 DNA: TGTGCCAGCAGTCCCAGACAAGCAACTAATGAAAAACTGTTTTTT. It encodes CASSPRQATNEKLFF.

This chain joins TRBV27 and TRBJ2-1; 12 positions match TRBD2. The V gene's germline CDR1 is MNHEY and CDR2 SMNVEV (reference sequence). V shed 7 bases and J 7 bases; nucleotides not matched to a gene: 8. This CDR3 is built from 15 residues. The CDR3 spells CASNDLAGGVNEQFF. The CDR3 DNA follows: TGTGCCAGCAACGATCTAGCGGGAGGGGTGAATGAGCAGTTCTTC.

V is TRBV27 and J is TRBJ2-2; D remains unclear. Per germline, CDR1 MNHEY and CDR2 SMNVEV (reference sequence). Trimming left V 2 bases short and J 7 bases short, with 5 bases between. The length of the CDR3 is 12 residues. Here the CDR3 DNA reads TGTGCCAGCAGTTTAGCAGGCGGGGAGCTGTTTTTT. Amino acid sequence: CASSLAGGELFF.

CDR3 in amino acids: CASSQGGQPQHF. CDR3 DNA: TGTGCCAGCAGCCAGGGGGGTCAGCCCCAGCATTTT. The V gene is TRBV7-9, the J gene TRBJ1-5; TRBD1 agrees at 7 bases. Looked up from germline, CDR1 is SEHNR and CDR2 is FQNEAQ (reference sequence). Trimming at V came to 5 bases and at J to 6 bases, leaving 1 base not matched to a gene. The CDR3 is 12 residues long.